The 18 T cell receptor beta chains below come from one sample, sequenced in a study of cytomegalovirus exposure and HLA in healthy donors. The PCR used 60 Vbeta and 13 Jbeta primers. TCRdb keeps only in-frame clones here, not all; method: immunoSEQ multiplex PCR. This sample has around 100,000 clones, with 84% found just once. The sample consisted of PBMCs. All receptors come from a woman aged 18-29 years in good health and CMV-seropositive.

This clone has only a few counts. The junction shows a germline mismatch at one end, possibly a read error. CDR3 DNA sequence: TGTGCCAGCAGTGAATATGTGGGTAAAGGGGTACGTTTT. Residues: CASSEYVGKGVRF. The chain uses TRBV25-1 and TRBJ1-3; tentative D call: TRBD1 (5 bases). This CDR3 has 13 amino acids. The V gene's germline CDR1 is MGHDK and CDR2 SYGVNS.

The J gene is TRBJ2-7, the V gene TRBV9; 9 bases agree with TRBD2. J gave up 5 bases and V 2 bases, and 8 bases lay outside the gene matches. The CDR3 loop spans 15 amino acids. Germline V gene lookup returns CDR1 SGDLS and CDR2 YYNGEE. The CDR3 reads CASSVVPSGTDEQYF. The CDR3 DNA reads TGTGCCAGCAGCGTTGTCCCTAGCGGGACGGACGAGCAGTACTTC. Using reference TRBV9 and TRBJ2-7 for the parts outside the CDR3, the full variable domain is DSGVTQTPKHLITATGQRVTLRCSPRSGDLSVYWYQQSLDQGLQFLIQYYNGEERAKGNILERFSAQQFPDLHSELNLSSLELGDSALYFCASSVVPSGTDEQYFGPGTRLTVT.

V is TRBV20-1 and J is TRBJ1-1; D unresolved. Germline CDR1 reads DFQATT; CDR2 reads SNEGSKA (reference sequence). This CDR3 comprises 11 residues. V was clipped by 3 bases and J by 8 bases, with 10 bases between them. The CDR3 DNA is TGCAGTGCTAGGTTTACCGGGGAAGCTTTCTTT. It specifies CSARFTGEAFF.

The chain combines TRBV7-2 with TRBJ1-2; 7 nucleotides agree with TRBD1. The germline V gene has CDR1 SGHTA and CDR2 FQGNSA. This CDR3 has 15 residues. With V trimmed by 7 bases and J by 4 bases, 12 bases remained unmatched. As DNA, the CDR3 is TGTGCCAGCATCCGCCCAGGGACAGCCTTCTATGGCTACACCTTC. Amino acids: CASIRPGTAFYGYTF.

This clone was recorded once. The V and J genes are TRBV6-5 and TRBJ1-5; no firm D call. Per germline, CDR1 MNHEY and CDR2 SVGAGI. The CDR3 contains 15 residues. Trimming left V 6 bases short and J 0 bases short, with 12 bases between. The CDR3 region is CASSISGYSNQPQHF. CDR3 DNA: TGTGCCAGCAGCATTAGCGGCTATAGCAATCAGCCCCAGCATTTT.

This clone has at least ten counts. V and J are TRBV25-1 and TRBJ1-1; D is undetermined. This CDR3 is 16 amino acids long. V lost 0 bases to trimming and J lost 1 base, with 12 bases between them. CDR1 MGHDK and CDR2 SYGVNS come from the germline V gene. The CDR3 DNA sequence: TGTGCCAGCAGTGAATACCACGAGGGTACGAACACTGAAGCTTTCTTT. This encodes CASSEYHEGTNTEAFF.

This rearrangement joins TRBV27 to TRBJ1-5, with D unclear. The CDR3 contains 13 residues. Germline CDR1 reads MNHEY; CDR2 reads SMNVEV (reference sequence). Trimming pared 5 bases from V and 5 bases from J, leaving 10 bases between. This chain's CDR3 is CASSPRWDQPQHF. The CDR3 nucleotides read TGTGCCAGCAGTCCCAGGTGGGATCAGCCCCAGCATTTT.

The chain links TRBV5-4 to TRBJ2-3; tentative D call: TRBD2 (6 bases). The CDR3 is 15 amino acids. Trimming left V 1 base short and J 3 bases short, with 12 bases between. Germline values: CDR1 SGHNT, CDR2 YYREEE (reference sequence). DNA of the CDR3: TGTGCCAGCAGCTTGCGGGGGATGAGGACAGATACGCAGTATTTT. It is translated as CASSLRGMRTDTQYF.

The chain joins TRBV9 to TRBJ2-5; D is ambiguous. The germline V and J ends were trimmed by 4 bases and 4 bases, with 14 bases remaining between them. The CDR3 has 14 residues. Germline V gene lookup returns CDR1 SGDLS and CDR2 YYNGEE. In DNA, the CDR3 is TGTGCCAGCAGCCCCCACCACGGTGGAGAGACCCAGTACTTC. Translated, it gives CASSPHHGGETQYF.

This clone appeared a single time. This chain joins TRBV5-1 and TRBJ2-1, with 8 bases aligning to TRBD2. This CDR3 is built from 15 residues. Germline assignment: CDR1 SGHRS and CDR2 YFSETQ. V gave up 4 bases and J gave up 10 bases; unmatched junction bases: 13. This CDR3 reads CASSPRAGAQYEQFF. The CDR3 region has the DNA TGCGCCAGCAGCCCACGAGCGGGAGCCCAATACGAGCAGTTCTTC.

The chain employs TRBV18 and TRBJ1-5; D ambiguous. V lost 3 bases and J lost 5, with 5 bases in between. The CDR3 consists of 12 residues. Germline-derived CDR1 and CDR2 are KGHSH and LQKENI. The CDR3 sequence: CASSPGDQPQHF. The CDR3 coding sequence is TGTGCCAGCTCACCGGGAGATCAGCCCCAGCATTTT.

This chain uses TRBV28 with TRBJ2-5; 9 nucleotides line up with TRBD1. This CDR3 region has 15 residues. Germline CDR1 and CDR2: MDHEN and SYDVKM. The V segment lost 6 bases and the J segment 5 bases; nucleotides outside the gene matches: 10. CDR3 nucleotides: TGTGCCAGCAGCCGGGACAGGGCCGGGGGGGAGACCCAGTACTTC. Translated: CASSRDRAGGETQYF.

The gene calls are TRBV18 and TRBJ1-1; D gene unclear. This CDR3 region has 12 residues. Germline CDR1 reads KGHSH; CDR2 reads LQKENI. Trimming shortened V by 2 bases and J by 7 bases, and 8 bases separated the two germline ends. CDR3 in amino acids: CASSPRQDEAFF. CDR3 bases: TGTGCCAGCTCACCAAGGCAGGATGAAGCTTTCTTT.

V and J are TRBV27 and TRBJ1-2; weak D call: TRBD1 (6 bases). Trimming removed 4 bases from V and 0 bases from J, with 21 bases in between. The CDR3 extends over 18 amino acids. The germline V gene has CDR1 MNHEY and CDR2 SMNVEV (reference sequence). The CDR3 sequence: CASSSRVHDRSSNYGYTF. CDR3 sequence (DNA): TGTGCCAGCAGTTCACGCGTCCATGACAGGAGTTCTAACTATGGCTACACCTTC.

In its sample, this clone was seen once. This chain links TRBV6-4 with TRBJ2-1; 7 nucleotides match TRBD2. The germline CDR1 and CDR2 sequences are MRHNA and SNTAGT. V trimming: 7 bases; J trimming: 2 bases; junction bases outside the gene matches: 5. The CDR3 extends over 14 amino acids. The CDR3 DNA is TGTGCCAGCATCGAGCGGGGCCCCTACAATGAGCAGTTCTTC. Translated, it gives CASIERGPYNEQFF.

The V and J genes are TRBV28 and TRBJ1-4, with 8 bases lining up with TRBD1. Germline V gene sequence: CDR1 MDHEN, CDR2 SYDVKM. The CDR3 is 16 residues long. The J segment lost 3 bases and the V segment lost 3 bases, leaving 6 bases of the junction unmatched. In nucleotides, the CDR3 is TGTGCCAGCAGTTTGACAGGGGTTTCATCTAATGAAAAACTGTTTTTT. This sequence encodes CASSLTGVSSNEKLFF.

The gene calls are TRBV6-5 and TRBJ2-7, with D unclear. This CDR3 spans 13 amino acids. The germline V and J ends were trimmed by 2 bases and 0 bases, with 5 bases remaining between them. CDR1 MNHEY and CDR2 SVGAGI come from the germline V gene. DNA of the CDR3: TGTGCCAGCAGTTACAAGAGCTCCTACGAGCAGTACTTC. It yields the protein CASSYKSSYEQYF.

The J gene is TRBJ2-5, the V gene TRBV7-9; the D gene is possibly TRBD1 (6 bases). The germline gives CDR1 SEHNR, CDR2 FQNEAQ (reference sequence). The CDR3 runs 13 residues. Trimming took off 1 base at V and 11 bases at J, with 14 bases between the two ends. The CDR3 DNA reads TGTGCCAGCAGCTTAGGAGGGTCCAGGGGACAGTACTTC. Translating gives CASSLGGSRGQYF. Supplemented by reference TRBV7-9 and TRBJ2-5, the full variable domain reads DTGVSQNPRHKITKRGQNVTFRCDPISEHNRLYWYRQTLGQGPEFLTYFQNEAQLEKSRLLSDRFSAERPKGSFSTLEIQRTEQGDSAMYLCASSLGGSRGQYFGPGTRLLVL.